These 20 T cell receptor beta chains were all obtained from the same sample, sequenced in a study of response to subunit inactivated influenza vaccine. Each CDR3 protein is one row after TCRdb ran MiXCR on the RT-PCR reads. The sample records hundreds of thousands of distinct CDR3 sequences, about 14% being singletons. The specimen comprised PBMCs from blood, sampled around 14 days before vaccination. The receptor source for this set is a man aged 50 or older who received an inactivated influenza vaccine.

The rearrangement joins TRBV7-2 to TRBJ1-6, with D hard to call. Germline V lookup: CDR1 SGHTA, CDR2 FQGNSA. The CDR3 extends over 15 amino acids. Trimming removed 1 base at V and 8 bases at J, with 12 bases between. CDR3 sequence reads: CASSLVTNGDSPLHF. The CDR3 bases are TGTGCCAGCAGCTTAGTCACGAACGGGGATTCACCCCTCCACTTT.

This clonotype was counted between two and nine times. This rearrangement joins TRBV20-1 to TRBJ1-1, with 9 bases identical to TRBD1. The CDR3 is 17 amino acids. Germline V gene sequence: CDR1 DFQATT, CDR2 SNEGSKA (reference sequence). V was clipped by 3 bases and J by 1 base; unmatched bases: 12. The CDR3, as DNA: TGCAGTGCTAGCGAACCGGGACAGGGAGATAAGAACACTGAAGCTTTCTTT. Its protein product is CSASEPGQGDKNTEAFF.

The chain employs TRBV5-1 and TRBJ2-5; the match to TRBD1 covers 10 bases. V lost 4 bases to trimming and J lost 6 bases; unmatched junction nucleotides: 6. The germline V gene has CDR1 SGHRS and CDR2 YFSETQ. CDR3 length equals 14 residues. CDR3 region: CASSPPTGGQTQYF. The CDR3, as DNA: TGCGCCAGCAGCCCGCCGACAGGGGGCCAGACCCAGTACTTC. Combining the CDR3 with reference TRBV5-1 and TRBJ2-5 gives the whole variable domain KAGVTQTPRYLIKTRGQQVTLSCSPISGHRSVSWYQQTPGQGLQFLFEYFSETQRNKGNFPGRFSGRQFSNSRSEMNVSTLELGDSALYLCASSPPTGGQTQYFGPGTRLLVL.

About this clonotype itself: A read error may produce the germline difference seen at one junction end. This chain connects TRBV7-7 to TRBJ2-5; 13 bases map to TRBD2. CDR1 is SSHAT and CDR2 is FNYEAQ in the germline V gene (reference sequence). The CDR3 is made up of 17 amino acids. This CDR3 is CASSPGLAGAGLETQYF. The CDR3 region has the DNA TGTGCTAGCAGCCCCGGACTAGCGGGGGCCGGGTTAGAGACCCAGTACTTC.

V and J are TRBV7-9 and TRBJ1-1, with TRBD1 identical over 7 bases. The junction had 9 bases not matched to a gene; V was cut back by 7 bases and J by 7 bases. CDR1 is SEHNR and CDR2 is FQNEAQ in the germline V gene (reference sequence). The CDR3 runs 13 residues. The CDR3 protein is CASTLDRANEAFF. The CDR3 coding sequence is TGTGCCAGCACCCTCGACAGGGCTAATGAAGCTTTCTTT.

This clonotype has at least ten counts. This chain uses TRBV11-2 with TRBJ1-2; 8 nucleotides align to TRBD1. Germline V gene data show CDR1 as SGHAT and CDR2 as FQNNGV. This CDR3 has 15 residues. The trim removed 0 bases at V and 7 bases at J, leaving 7 bases unmatched. CDR3 coding DNA: TGTGCCAGCAGCTTAGAACAGGGGGGTTACCTTGGCTACACCTTC. This sequence encodes CASSLEQGGYLGYTF.

The chain couples TRBV6-5 to TRBJ2-5; a weak D match, TRBD1 (5 bases). Per germline, CDR1 MNHEY and CDR2 SVGAGI. Trimming stripped 2 bases from V and 2 bases from J, with 15 bases between. This CDR3 is built from 16 residues. Here the CDR3 DNA reads TGTGCCAGCAGTTACGCAGGGTCAAGTATACAAGAGACCCAGTACTTC. Translation gives CASSYAGSSIQETQYF.

The sample holds a few counts of this clonotype. The rearrangement uses TRBV11-3 and TRBJ2-5; TRBD1 aligns across 10 bases. The V segment lost 5 bases and the J segment 7 bases; nucleotides outside the gene matches: 10. Germline V CDR1 and CDR2: SGHNT, YENEEA. The CDR3 consists of 15 residues. The DNA for the CDR3 is TGTGCCAGCAGCCCCGGGACAGGGGCCGGTGGGACCCAGTACTTC. The encoded protein is CASSPGTGAGGTQYF.

This clonotype was recorded a few times. The gene calls are TRBV5-5 and TRBJ1-2; D is perhaps TRBD1 (5 bases). Germline values: CDR1 SGHKS, CDR2 YYEKEE (reference sequence). Trimming took off 4 bases at V and 7 bases at J, with 17 bases between the two ends. The CDR3 has 14 residues. The CDR3 region is CASSPRTQNRGYTF. In DNA form, the CDR3 reads TGTGCCAGCAGCCCAAGGACACAGAATCGTGGCTACACCTTC.

In its sample, this clonotype was seen a few times. The chain links TRBV9 to TRBJ2-7; a weak D match, TRBD1 (6 bases). CDR1 is SGDLS, CDR2 YYNGEE, per germline. Trimming shortened V by 2 bases and J by 3 bases, and 15 bases separated the two germline ends. The CDR3 contains 15 residues. This CDR3 is CASSVSARTDYEQYF. The CDR3 DNA reads TGTGCCAGCAGCGTTTCGGCCCGGACAGACTACGAGCAGTACTTC.

At least ten counts were recorded for this clonotype. The rearrangement uses TRBV28 and TRBJ2-5; no firm D call. V was clipped by 3 bases and J by 5 bases, with 4 bases between them. CDR3 length: 11 amino acids. The germline V gene has CDR1 MDHEN and CDR2 SYDVKM. The CDR3 loop reads CASSFLETQYF. The CDR3 region has the DNA TGTGCCAGCAGTTTCTTGGAGACCCAGTACTTC.

This clonotype was observed a few times. The DNA of the CDR3 is TGTGCCAGCAGCGTACTAGCGGGAGGGGAGGTCGAGCAGTACTTC. Its protein is CASSVLAGGEVEQYF. The rearrangement links TRBV9 to TRBJ2-7; 12 bases agree with TRBD2. The CDR3 extends over 15 amino acids. Germline assignment: CDR1 SGDLS and CDR2 YYNGEE. The V gene end was trimmed by 1 base and the J gene end by 6 bases; junction bases not matched to a gene: 5.

This clonotype was observed a few times. The gene calls are TRBV5-1 and TRBJ2-2, with 8 nucleotides matching TRBD1. The CDR3 contains 16 residues. V was clipped by 2 bases and J by 5 bases; unmatched bases: 8. Looked up from germline, CDR1 is SGHRS and CDR2 is YFSETQ. The CDR3 DNA is TGCGCCAGCAGCTTCGCTCAACAGGGGGTGACCGGGGAGCTGTTTTTT. This sequence encodes CASSFAQQGVTGELFF.

The V and J genes are TRBV20-1 and TRBJ2-7; 8 positions agree with TRBD1. Per germline, CDR1 DFQATT and CDR2 SNEGSKA (reference sequence). Germline trimming cut 0 bases from V and 4 bases from J; bases unmatched to any gene: 8. This CDR3 is built from 15 residues. CDR3 amino acids: CSARDSRTGRYEQYF. CDR3 DNA: TGCAGTGCTAGAGATTCGAGGACAGGGAGGTACGAGCAGTACTTC.

At least ten counts were recorded for this clonotype. The CDR3 spells CASSSVQVLTQYF. The CDR3 DNA reads as TGTGCCAGCAGTTCCGTCCAAGTTCTGACCCAGTACTTC. The gene calls are TRBV28 and TRBJ2-5; D uncertain. Per germline, CDR1 MDHEN and CDR2 SYDVKM. CDR3 size: 13 residues. V lost 4 bases and J 7 bases, leaving 13 bases between the germline ends. Drawing the rest from reference TRBV28 and TRBJ2-5, the complete variable domain is DVKVTQSSRYLVKRTGEKVFLECVQDMDHENMFWYRQDPGLGLRLIYFSYDVKMKEKGDIPEGYSVSREKKERFSLILESASTNQTSMYLCASSSVQVLTQYFGPGTRLLVL.

Details on this clonotype: At one of its ends the junction is not consistent with the germline gene, which may arise from a read error. This chain connects TRBV28 to TRBJ2-5, with 7 bases that match TRBD1. The CDR3 extends over 15 amino acids. Germline CDR1 and CDR2: MDHEN and SYDVKM. The CDR3 spells CASSLRTGTRETQYF. DNA of the CDR3: TGCGCCAGCAGTCTAAGGACAGGCACCAGGGAGACCCAGTACTTC.

The genes are TRBV4-1 and TRBJ1-1; possibly TRBD1 for D (5 bases). The V end lost 1 base, the J end lost 3 bases, and 12 bases lay between the germline ends. Germline loops: CDR1 MGHRA, CDR2 YSYEKL. The CDR3 totals 15 residues. The CDR3 loop is CASSQVTRGDTEAFF. The CDR3 bases are TGCGCCAGCAGCCAAGTGACCCGAGGGGACACTGAAGCTTTCTTT.

The CDR3, as DNA: TGCGCCAGCAGTCAAGGCCCGACTAGCCGGTTTGTGGGCGATGAGCAGTTCTTC. Encoded protein: CASSQGPTSRFVGDEQFF. V gene TRBV5-1 combines with J gene TRBJ2-1, with 7 bases that match TRBD2. The V and J ends lost 5 bases and 8 bases, in that order; junction bases with no gene match: 22. CDR1 and CDR2 from the germline V gene are SGHRS and YFSETQ. CDR3 length: 18 residues.

There are a few counts of this clonotype. The chain has TRBV6-2 or TRBV6-3 and TRBJ2-3; D uncertain. Trimming pared 6 bases from V and 7 bases from J, leaving 5 bases between. This CDR3 is built from 10 residues. Germline V gene lookup returns CDR1 MNHEY and CDR2 SVGEGT. The CDR3 sequence is CASSSHTQYF. The DNA of the CDR3 is TGTGCCAGCAGCTCCCATACGCAGTATTTT.

This clonotype occurred a few times. The chain joins TRBV18 to TRBJ1-1, with D uncertain. Trimming took off 3 bases at V and 4 bases at J, with 15 bases between the two ends. CDR3 size: 15 residues. Germline-derived CDR1 and CDR2 are KGHSH and LQKENI. In DNA form, the CDR3 reads TGTGCCAGCTCACCGGCGGCGGGAGGGAGCACTGAAGCTTTCTTT. Translating it yields CASSPAAGGSTEAFF.